A single sample is the source of the 6 T cell receptor beta chains below, sequenced in a study of glioma-infiltrating T cells. Amplification of TCR alpha and beta CDR3 regions from RNA used iRepertoire nested multiplex PCR. TCRdb called the multiplex PCR reads again in MiXCR, with one record for every CDR3 protein. The sample includes 90,000 to 100,000 distinct CDR3 sequences, about 40% of them seen just once. Input material: glioma tissue, nonneoplastic brain tissue, or PBMCs (not recorded which). The origin of the receptors is a human donor with low-grade glioma or glioblastoma, undergoing nonglioma brain surgery, or in good health (not recorded which).

A single count supports this clonotype. This may arise from a read error, as a much more abundant clone is one base away. The rearrangement links TRBV5-1 to TRBJ2-1; no clear D gene. This CDR3 contains 12 residues. Germline CDR1 SGHRS, CDR2 YFSETQ. The CDR3 reads CARSLDGNEQFF. The CDR3 DNA follows: TGCGCCAGAAGCTTGGACGGTAATGAGCAGTTCTTC.

The gene calls are TRBV15 and TRBJ1-1; the D is unclear. The V end lost 7 bases, the J end lost 4 bases, and 22 bases lay between the germline ends. The CDR3 sequence is 16 residues long. CDR1 is LNHNV, CDR2 YYDKDF, per germline (reference sequence). The CDR3 coding sequence is TGTGCCACCAACAGTACCTTTGCAAATTGGGTCACTGAAGCTTTCTTT. It encodes CATNSTFANWVTEAFF.

For this clonotype: Sequence at one end of the junction differs from germline and may be a read error. This chain uses TRBV30 with TRBJ1-2; weak D call: TRBD1 (6 bases). The V gene's germline CDR1 is GTSNPN and CDR2 SVGIG (reference sequence). The CDR3 contains 15 residues. The CDR3 loop is CALSVKQGGRRGYTF. The DNA for the CDR3 is TGTGCCTTGAGTGTAAAGCAAGGGGGAAGGAGAGGCTACACCTTC.

This clonotype was detected once. The rearrangement links TRBV2 to TRBJ2-1; D ambiguous. CDR3 length: 12 amino acids. Per germline, CDR1 SNHLY and CDR2 FYNNEI. The V gene lost 6 bases and the J gene lost 6 bases, with 9 bases spanning the gap. The CDR3 DNA is TGTGCCAGCAGCGTCTTCCTCAATGAGCAGTTCTTC. Protein sequence: CASSVFLNEQFF.

This clonotype has a handful of counts. V usage is TRBV5-6 and J usage is TRBJ2-5; 8 nucleotides line up with TRBD2. Losses at the gene ends were 4 bases for V and 7 bases for J; bases not matched to a gene: 3. Germline CDR1 and CDR2: SGHDT and YYEEEE. This CDR3 contains 12 residues. The CDR3 bases are TGTGCCAGCAGCCGTCGGGGGGGGACCCAGTACTTC. Its protein is CASSRRGGTQYF.

Details on this clonotype: With a much larger clone just one base away, this may be a read error. The V and J genes are TRBV2 and TRBJ1-4, with TRBD1 matching 11 bases. Germline trimming cut 7 bases from V and 4 bases from J; bases unmatched to any gene: 14. Germline V gene lookup returns CDR1 SNHLY and CDR2 FYNNEI. There are 18 residues in the CDR3. Here the CDR3 DNA reads TGTGCCAGCATTCTCGGACAGGGGGCGTATCTCAATAATGAAAAACTGTTTTTT. Amino acid sequence: CASILGQGAYLNNEKLFF.